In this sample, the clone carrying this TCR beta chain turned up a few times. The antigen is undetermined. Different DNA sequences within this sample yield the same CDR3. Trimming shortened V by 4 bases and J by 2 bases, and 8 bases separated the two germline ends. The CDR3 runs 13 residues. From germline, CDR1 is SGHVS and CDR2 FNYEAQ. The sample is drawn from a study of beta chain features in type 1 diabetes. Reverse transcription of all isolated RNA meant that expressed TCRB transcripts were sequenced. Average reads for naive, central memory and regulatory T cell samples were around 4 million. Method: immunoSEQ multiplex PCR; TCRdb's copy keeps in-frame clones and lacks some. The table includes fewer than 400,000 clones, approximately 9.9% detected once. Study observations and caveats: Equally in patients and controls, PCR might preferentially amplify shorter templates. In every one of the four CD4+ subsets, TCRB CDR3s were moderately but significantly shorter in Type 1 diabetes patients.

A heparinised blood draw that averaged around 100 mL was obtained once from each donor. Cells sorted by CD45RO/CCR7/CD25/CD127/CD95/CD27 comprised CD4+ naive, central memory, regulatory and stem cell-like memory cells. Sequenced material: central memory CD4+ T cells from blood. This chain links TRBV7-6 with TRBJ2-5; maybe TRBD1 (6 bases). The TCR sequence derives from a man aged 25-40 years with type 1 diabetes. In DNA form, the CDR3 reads TGTGCCAGCAGCTGGGGGCAGCAAGAGACCCAGTACTTC. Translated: CASSWGQQETQYF.